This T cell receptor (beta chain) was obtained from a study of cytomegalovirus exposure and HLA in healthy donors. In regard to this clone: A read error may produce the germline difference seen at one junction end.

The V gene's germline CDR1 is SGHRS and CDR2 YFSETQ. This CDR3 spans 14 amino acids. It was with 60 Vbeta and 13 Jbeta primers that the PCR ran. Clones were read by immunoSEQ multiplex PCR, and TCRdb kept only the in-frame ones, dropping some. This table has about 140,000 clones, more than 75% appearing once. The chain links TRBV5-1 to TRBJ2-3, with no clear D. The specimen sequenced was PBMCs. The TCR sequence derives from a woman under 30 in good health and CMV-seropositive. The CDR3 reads CASSLPGYTDTQYF. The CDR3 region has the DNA TGTGCCAGCAGCTTGCCAGGCTACACAGATACGCAGTATTTT.